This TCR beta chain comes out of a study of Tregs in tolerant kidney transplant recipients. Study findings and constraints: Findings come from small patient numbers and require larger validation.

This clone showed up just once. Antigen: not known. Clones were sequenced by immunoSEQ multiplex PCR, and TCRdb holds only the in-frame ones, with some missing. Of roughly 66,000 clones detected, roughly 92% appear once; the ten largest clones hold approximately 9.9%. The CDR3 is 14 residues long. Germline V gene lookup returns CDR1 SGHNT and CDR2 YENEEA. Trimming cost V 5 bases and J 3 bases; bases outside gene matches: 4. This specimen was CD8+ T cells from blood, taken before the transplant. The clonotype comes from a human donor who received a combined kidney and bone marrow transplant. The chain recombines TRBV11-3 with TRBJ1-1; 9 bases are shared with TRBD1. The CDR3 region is CASSTGQGYTEAFF. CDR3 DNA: TGTGCCAGCAGCACCGGACAGGGGTACACTGAAGCTTTCTTT.